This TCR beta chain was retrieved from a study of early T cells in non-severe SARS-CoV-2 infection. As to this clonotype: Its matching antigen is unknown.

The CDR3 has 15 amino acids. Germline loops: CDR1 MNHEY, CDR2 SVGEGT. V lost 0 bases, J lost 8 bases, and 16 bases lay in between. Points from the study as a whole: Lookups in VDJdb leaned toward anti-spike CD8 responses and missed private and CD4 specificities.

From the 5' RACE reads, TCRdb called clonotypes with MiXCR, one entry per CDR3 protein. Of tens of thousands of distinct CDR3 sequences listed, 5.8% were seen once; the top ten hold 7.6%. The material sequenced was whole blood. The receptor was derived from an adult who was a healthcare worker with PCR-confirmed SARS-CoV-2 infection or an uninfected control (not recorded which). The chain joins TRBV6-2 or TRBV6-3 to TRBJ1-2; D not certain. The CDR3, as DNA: TGTGCCAGCAGTTACTCCCGGACTGCAATTGGCGGCTACACCTTC. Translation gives CASSYSRTAIGGYTF.